The source of this TCR beta chain is a study of cytomegalovirus exposure and HLA in healthy donors. The CDR3 loop spans 14 amino acids. V shed 6 bases, J shed 5 bases, and the junction held 10 bases outside the gene matches. Germline CDR1 reads SQVTM; CDR2 reads ANQGSEA. Primers included in the PCR were 60 Vbeta and 13 Jbeta primers. The protocol was immunoSEQ multiplex PCR, while the TCRdb copy is restricted to in-frame clones and leaves out a portion. The repertoire holds some 150,000 clones, with roughly 85% as singletons. This chain links TRBV29-1 with TRBJ1-2; TRBD1 matches 9 bases. This receptor was identified in a woman aged 50 to 65 in good health and CMV-seronegative. Sequencing was performed on PBMCs. CDR3 nucleotide sequence: TGCAGCGTCGCAACAGGGGGCGGAAGGTATGGCTACACCTTC. Translating it yields CSVATGGGRYGYTF. The complete variable domain, with remaining parts taken from reference TRBV29-1 and TRBJ1-2, reads SAVISQKPSRDICQRGTSLTIQCQVDSQVTMMFWYRQQPGQSLTLIATANQGSEATYESGFVIDKFPISRPNLTFSTLTVSNMSPEDSSIYLCSVATGGGRYGYTFGSGTRLTVV.